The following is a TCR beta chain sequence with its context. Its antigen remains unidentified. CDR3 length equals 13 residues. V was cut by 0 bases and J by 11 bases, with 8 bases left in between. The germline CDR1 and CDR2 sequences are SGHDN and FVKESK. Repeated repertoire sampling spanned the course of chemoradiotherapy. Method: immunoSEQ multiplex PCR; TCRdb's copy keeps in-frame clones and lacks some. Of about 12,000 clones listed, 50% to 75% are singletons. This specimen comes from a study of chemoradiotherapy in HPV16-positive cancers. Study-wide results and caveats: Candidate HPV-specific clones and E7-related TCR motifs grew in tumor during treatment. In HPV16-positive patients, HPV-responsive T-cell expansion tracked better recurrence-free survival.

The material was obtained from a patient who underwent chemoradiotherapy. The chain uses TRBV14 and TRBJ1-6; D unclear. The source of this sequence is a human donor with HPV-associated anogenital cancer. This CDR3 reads CASSQDQRTPLHF. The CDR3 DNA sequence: TGTGCCAGCAGCCAAGATCAGCGGACACCCCTCCACTTT.